The clone carrying this T cell receptor (beta chain) was counted between two and nine times. Losses at the gene ends were 0 bases for V and 4 bases for J; bases not matched to a gene: 2. CDR1 is SGHNT and CDR2 is YYREEE in the germline V gene (reference sequence). This CDR3 comprises 15 residues. This sample is drawn from a study of cytomegalovirus exposure and HLA in healthy donors. Vbeta (60) and Jbeta (13) primers were used in the PCR. TCRdb's copy holds only in-frame clones and misses some; the assay was immunoSEQ multiplex PCR. The sample lists roughly 200,000 clones; about 80% were seen once. The rearrangement uses TRBV5-4 and TRBJ2-7; 12 positions match TRBD2. The TCR originated in an older woman in good health and CMV-seropositive. Input material: PBMCs. This CDR3 is CASSLDGLAGYEQYF. CDR3 DNA: TGTGCCAGCAGCTTGGATGGACTAGCGGGATACGAGCAGTACTTC.